The entry below describes one T cell receptor beta chain. Naive CD8 cells, CD45RO-negative and positively selected for CCR7, excluded terminally differentiated effector memory CD45RA+ cells. Some clones are missing from TCRdb's copy, which holds only in-frame ones; the method was immunoSEQ multiplex PCR. The sample includes approximately 2,200,000 clones, 90% to 95% of them seen just once. The sample comes from a study of shared clonotypes between healthy human individuals. V shed 0 bases and J 3 bases; nucleotides not matched to a gene: 4. Germline lookup yields CDR1 LGHNA and CDR2 YSLEER. The CDR3 contains 16 residues.

The specimen sequenced was naive CD8+ T cells from PBMCs. The gene calls are TRBV4-3 and TRBJ2-1, with 8 bases identical to TRBD1. The source of this sequence is a young man in good health. Some clones in this sample may be carry-over from other donors' samples. In nucleotides, the CDR3 is TGCGCCAGCAGCCAAGACTTGGACAGGGACTACAATGAGCAGTTCTTC. Protein product: CASSQDLDRDYNEQFF.